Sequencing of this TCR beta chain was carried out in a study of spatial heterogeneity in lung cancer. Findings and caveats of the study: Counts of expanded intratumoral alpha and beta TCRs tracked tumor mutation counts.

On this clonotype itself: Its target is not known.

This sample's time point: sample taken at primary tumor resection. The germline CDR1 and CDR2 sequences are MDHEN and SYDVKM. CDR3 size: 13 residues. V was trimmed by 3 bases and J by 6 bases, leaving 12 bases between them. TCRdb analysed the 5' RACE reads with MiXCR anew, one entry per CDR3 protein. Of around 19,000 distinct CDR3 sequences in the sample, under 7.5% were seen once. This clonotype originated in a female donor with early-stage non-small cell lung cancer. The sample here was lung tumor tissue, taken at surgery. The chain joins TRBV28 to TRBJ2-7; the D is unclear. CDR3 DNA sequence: TGTGCCAGCAGTTTCCCCCAGATATCCGAGCAGTACTTC. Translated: CASSFPQISEQYF.